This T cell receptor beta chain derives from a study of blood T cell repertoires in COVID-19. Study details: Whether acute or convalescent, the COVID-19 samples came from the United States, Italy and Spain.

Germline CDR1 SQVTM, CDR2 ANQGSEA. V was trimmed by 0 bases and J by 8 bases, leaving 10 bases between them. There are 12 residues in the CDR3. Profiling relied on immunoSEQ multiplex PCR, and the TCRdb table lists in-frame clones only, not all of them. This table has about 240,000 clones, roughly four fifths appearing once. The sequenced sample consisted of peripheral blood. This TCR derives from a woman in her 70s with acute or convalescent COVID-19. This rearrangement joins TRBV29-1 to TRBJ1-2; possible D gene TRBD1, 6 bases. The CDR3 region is CSVEEPGDGYTF. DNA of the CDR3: TGCAGCGTTGAAGAACCAGGGGACGGCTACACCTTC.